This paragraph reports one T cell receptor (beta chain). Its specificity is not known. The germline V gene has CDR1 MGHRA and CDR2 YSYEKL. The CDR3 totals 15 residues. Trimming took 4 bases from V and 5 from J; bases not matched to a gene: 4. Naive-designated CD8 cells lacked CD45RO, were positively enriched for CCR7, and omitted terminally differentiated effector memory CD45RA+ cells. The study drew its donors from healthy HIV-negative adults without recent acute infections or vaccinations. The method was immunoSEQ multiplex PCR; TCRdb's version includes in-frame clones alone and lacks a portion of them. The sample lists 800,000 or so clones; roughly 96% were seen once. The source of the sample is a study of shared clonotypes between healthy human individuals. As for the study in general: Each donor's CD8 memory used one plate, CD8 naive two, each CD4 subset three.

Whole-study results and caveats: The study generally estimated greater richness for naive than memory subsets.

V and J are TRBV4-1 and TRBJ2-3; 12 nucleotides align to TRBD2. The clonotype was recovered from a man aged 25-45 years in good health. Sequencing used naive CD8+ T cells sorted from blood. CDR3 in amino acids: CASSPRLAGVDTQYF. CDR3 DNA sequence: TGCGCCAGCAGCCCAAGACTAGCGGGGGTAGATACGCAGTATTTT.